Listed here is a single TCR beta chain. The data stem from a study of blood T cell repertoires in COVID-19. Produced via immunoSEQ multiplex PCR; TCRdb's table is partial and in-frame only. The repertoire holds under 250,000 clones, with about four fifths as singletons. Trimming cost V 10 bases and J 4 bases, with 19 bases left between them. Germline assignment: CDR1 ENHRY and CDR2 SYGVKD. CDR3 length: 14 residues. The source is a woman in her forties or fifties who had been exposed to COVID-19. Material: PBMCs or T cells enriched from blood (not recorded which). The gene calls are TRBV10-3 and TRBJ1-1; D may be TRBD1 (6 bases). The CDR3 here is CATTPEVRGTEAFF. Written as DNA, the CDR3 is TGTGCCACAACCCCTGAGGTCAGGGGCACTGAAGCTTTCTTT.